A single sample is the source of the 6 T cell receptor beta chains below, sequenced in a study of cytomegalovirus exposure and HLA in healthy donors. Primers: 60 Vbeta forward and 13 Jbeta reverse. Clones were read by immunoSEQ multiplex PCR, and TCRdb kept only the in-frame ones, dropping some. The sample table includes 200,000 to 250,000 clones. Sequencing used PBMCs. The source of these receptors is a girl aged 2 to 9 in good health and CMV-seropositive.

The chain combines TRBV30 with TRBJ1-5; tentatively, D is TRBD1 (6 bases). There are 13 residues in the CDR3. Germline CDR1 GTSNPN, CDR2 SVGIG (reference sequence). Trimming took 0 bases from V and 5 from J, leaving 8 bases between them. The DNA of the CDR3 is TGTGCCTGGAGTGTAACAGGGTATCAGCCCCAGCATTTT. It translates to CAWSVTGYQPQHF.

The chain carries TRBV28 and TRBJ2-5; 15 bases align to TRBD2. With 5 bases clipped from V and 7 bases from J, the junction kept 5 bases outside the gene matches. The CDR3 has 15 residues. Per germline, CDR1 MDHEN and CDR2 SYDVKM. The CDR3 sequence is CASSRTSGRERTQYF. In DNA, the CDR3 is TGTGCCAGCAGTCGGACTAGCGGGAGGGAACGGACCCAGTACTTC.

Written as DNA, the CDR3 is TGTGCCAGCAGTGAAGGTCATGGGGAGGGCCCGCCCCAGCATTTT. The encoded protein is CASSEGHGEGPPQHF. V usage is TRBV6-1 and J usage is TRBJ1-5; D is unresolved. V dropped 1 base and J dropped 9 bases, with 16 bases sitting between them. CDR3 length: 15 residues. Germline loops: CDR1 MNHNS, CDR2 SASEGT.

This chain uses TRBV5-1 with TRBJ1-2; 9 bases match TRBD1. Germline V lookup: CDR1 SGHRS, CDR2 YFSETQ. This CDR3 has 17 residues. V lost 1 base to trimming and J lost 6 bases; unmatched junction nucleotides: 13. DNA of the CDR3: TGCGCCAGCAGCTTGCGCGGGGACAGGGACACGTACAATGGCTACACCTTC. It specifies CASSLRGDRDTYNGYTF.

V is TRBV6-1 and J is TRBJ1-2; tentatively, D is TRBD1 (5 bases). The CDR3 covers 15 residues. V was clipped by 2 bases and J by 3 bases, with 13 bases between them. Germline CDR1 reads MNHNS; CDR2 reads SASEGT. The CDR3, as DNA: TGTGCCAGCAGTGAAATAGGGGCGGGACACTATGGCTACACCTTC. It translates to CASSEIGAGHYGYTF.

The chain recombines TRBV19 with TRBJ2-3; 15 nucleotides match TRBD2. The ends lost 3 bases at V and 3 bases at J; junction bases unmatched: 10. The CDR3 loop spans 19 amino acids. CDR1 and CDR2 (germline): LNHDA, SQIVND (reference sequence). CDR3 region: CASSILGLAGGMMTDTQYF. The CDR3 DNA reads TGTGCCAGTAGTATCCTAGGACTAGCGGGAGGGATGATGACAGATACGCAGTATTTT.